The 2 T cell receptor beta chains below all came from one sample that was sequenced in a study of human T cells and chemical hapten exposure. As to time point: patch test 2, 6 weeks after DPC sensitization. Treatment noted: therapeutic diphenylcyclopropenone sensitization with weekly scalp DPC. Each CDR3 protein is one row after TCRdb ran MiXCR on the RACE reads. Among 84,000 or so distinct CDR3 sequences listed, more than 8.5% were seen once. The material sequenced was whole blood, taken in connection with sensitization to the hapten diphenylcyclopropenone (DPC). The receptors derive from a woman aged 25 to 39 with alopecia areata. Some clones in this sample may be carry-over from other donors' samples.

This chain links TRBV29-1 with TRBJ2-4; D possibly matches TRBD1 or TRBD2 (5 bases each). V gave up 6 bases and J gave up 8 bases, with 11 bases separating them. From germline, CDR1 is SQVTM and CDR2 ANQGSEA. The CDR3 has 11 residues. Written as DNA, the CDR3 is TGCAGCGTGGACCGAGGGGACATTCAGTACTTC. This gives the protein CSVDRGDIQYF.

In its sample, this clonotype was seen a few times. The chain has TRBV7-9 and TRBJ2-2; TRBD2 might be the D (6 bases). The CDR3 has 14 residues. V was cut by 2 bases and J by 5 bases, with 9 bases left in between. Germline V gives CDR1 SEHNR, CDR2 FQNEAQ (reference sequence). The CDR3: CASSLLGGTGELFF. CDR3 DNA sequence: TGTGCCAGCAGCTTACTGGGGGGAACCGGGGAGCTGTTTTTT. Full variable domain (remainder filled in from reference TRBV7-9 and TRBJ2-2): DTGVSQNPRHKITKRGQNVTFRCDPISEHNRLYWYRQTLGQGPEFLTYFQNEAQLEKSRLLSDRFSAERPKGSFSTLEIQRTEQGDSAMYLCASSLLGGTGELFFGEGSRLTVL.